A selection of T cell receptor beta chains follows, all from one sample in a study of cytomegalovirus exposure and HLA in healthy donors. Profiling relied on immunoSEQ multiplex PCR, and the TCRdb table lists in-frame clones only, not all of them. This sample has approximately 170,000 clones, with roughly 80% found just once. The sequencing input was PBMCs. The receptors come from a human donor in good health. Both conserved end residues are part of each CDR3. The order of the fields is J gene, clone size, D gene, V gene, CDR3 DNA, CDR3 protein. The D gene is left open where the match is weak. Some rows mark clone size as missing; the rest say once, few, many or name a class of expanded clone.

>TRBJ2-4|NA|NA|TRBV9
TGTGCCAGCAGCGTAGACGGGTTCTCCAAAAACATTCAGTACTTC
CASSVDGFSKNIQYF
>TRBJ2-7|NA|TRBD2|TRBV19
TGTGCCAGTAGTGCTGGGACTAGCGGGGCCTACGAGCAGTACTTC
CASSAGTSGAYEQYF
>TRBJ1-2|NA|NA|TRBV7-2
TGTGCCAGCAGCTTAAACCCAGGCAGGGGAGACTATGGCTACACCTTC
CASSLNPGRGDYGYTF
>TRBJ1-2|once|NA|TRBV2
TGTGCCAGCAGCGTAACAGGGTATGGCTACACCTTC
CASSVTGYGYTF
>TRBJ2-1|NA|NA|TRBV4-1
TGCGCCAGCAGCCAAGGGGTGGGGACTCGCCCCAATGAGCAGTTCTTC
CASSQGVGTRPNEQFF
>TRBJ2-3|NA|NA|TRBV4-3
TGCGCCAGCAGCCAAGATTGGCGCGGAACTACCCTCACAGATACGCAGTATTTT
CASSQDWRGTTLTDTQYF
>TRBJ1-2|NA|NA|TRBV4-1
TGCGCCAGCAGCCAAGATTCTGGACAGCCTTATGGCTACACCTTC
CASSQDSGQPYGYTF
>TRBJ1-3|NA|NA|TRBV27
TGTGCCAGCAGTATCTGGGTCAGACAATACTCTGGAAACACCATATATTTT
CASSIWVRQYSGNTIYF
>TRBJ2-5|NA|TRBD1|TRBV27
TGTGCCAGCAGTTTAAAGTCCCGGGACAGGAACCAAGAGACCCAGTACTTC
CASSLKSRDRNQETQYF
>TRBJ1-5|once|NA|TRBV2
TGTGCCAGCAGTGTCGCCGCAGAACAGCCCCAGCATTTT
CASSVAAEQPQHF
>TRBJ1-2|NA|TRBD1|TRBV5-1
TGCGCCAGCAGCTTGTCAACGCAAAACAGGGGTGGCTACACCTTC
CASSLSTQNRGGYTF
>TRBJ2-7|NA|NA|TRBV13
TGTGCCAGCAGCTTAGGACAGTCCAGAACCTCCTACGAGCAGTACTTC
CASSLGQSRTSYEQYF
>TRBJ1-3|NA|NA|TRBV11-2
TGTGCCAGCAGCACGACAGTTGGAAACACCATATATTTT
CASSTTVGNTIYF
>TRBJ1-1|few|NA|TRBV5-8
TGTGCCAGCAGCTCAACCGGGGTGAACACTGAAGCTTTCTTT
CASSSTGVNTEAFF
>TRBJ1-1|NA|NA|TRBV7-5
TGTGCCAGAAGCTTAGGGTGCGGGGTTTGGGAGGACACTGAAGCTTTCTTT
CARSLGCGVWEDTEAFF
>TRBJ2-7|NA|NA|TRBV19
TGTGCCAGTAGTCAGGGGCGCTACGAGCAGTACTTC
CASSQGRYEQYF
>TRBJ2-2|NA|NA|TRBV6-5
TGTGCCAGCAGTTACGCGGGACGGATGAACACCGGGGAGCTGTTTTTT
CASSYAGRMNTGELFF
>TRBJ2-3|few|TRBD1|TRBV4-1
TGCGCCAGCAGCCAACCAAGGACAGGGAGCACAGATACGCAGTATTTT
CASSQPRTGSTDTQYF
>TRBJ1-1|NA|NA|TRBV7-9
TGTGCCAGCAGCTTAGGGGCCGCTGAAGCTTTCTTT
CASSLGAAEAFF
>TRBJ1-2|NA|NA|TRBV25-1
TGTGCCAGCAGTCCCCAAGGAGGATCTAACTATGGCTACACCTTC
CASSPQGGSNYGYTF
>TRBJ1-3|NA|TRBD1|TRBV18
TGTGCCAGCTCACCATCCGGGACAGAGAGCTCTGGAAACACCATATATTTT
CASSPSGTESSGNTIYF
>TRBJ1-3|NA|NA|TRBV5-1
TGCGCCAGCAGCTTGGACACGAACTCTGGAAACACCATATATTTT
CASSLDTNSGNTIYF
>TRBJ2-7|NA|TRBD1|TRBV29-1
TGCAGCGTTCTCGGACAGGGGGGGTCCTACGAGCAGTACTTC
CSVLGQGGSYEQYF
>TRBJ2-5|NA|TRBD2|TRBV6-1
TGTGCCAGCAGTGACAATTTTATGGGAGGGGAGACCCAGTACTTC
CASSDNFMGGETQYF
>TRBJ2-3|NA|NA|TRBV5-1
TGCGCCAGCAGCCCCCCGGGTGGGGGGTATACGCAGTATTTT
CASSPPGGGYTQYF
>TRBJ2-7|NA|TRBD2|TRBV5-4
TGTGCCAGCAGCCCGGGGACTAGCGGGGGGCTCCCCTACGAGCAGTACTTC
CASSPGTSGGLPYEQYF
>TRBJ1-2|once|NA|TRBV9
TGTGCCAGCAGCGTAACACCCGCTAACTATGGCTACACCTTC
CASSVTPANYGYTF
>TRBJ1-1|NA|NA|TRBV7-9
TGTGCCAGCAGCTTAATGTCCGGGACTGAAGCTTTCTTT
CASSLMSGTEAFF
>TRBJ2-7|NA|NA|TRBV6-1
TGTGCCAGCAGTGGCCGTACAGGCCTCTACGAGCAGTACTTC
CASSGRTGLYEQYF
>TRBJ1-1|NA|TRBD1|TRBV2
TGTGCCAGCAGTTTTGGACAGGGGATCTCTGCTGAAGCTTTCTTT
CASSFGQGISAEAFF
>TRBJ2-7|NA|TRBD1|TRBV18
TGTGCCAGCTCACCAGAGACAGGGGGCGAAACGCAGCAGTACTTC
CASSPETGGETQQYF
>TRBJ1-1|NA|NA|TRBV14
TGTGCCAGCAGCCAAGCTCCCCTTTCTGAAGCTTTCTTT
CASSQAPLSEAFF
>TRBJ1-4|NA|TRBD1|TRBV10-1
TGCGCCAGCAGGGACAGGGGCAGGATTTGGGATGAAAAACTGTTTTTT
CASRDRGRIWDEKLFF
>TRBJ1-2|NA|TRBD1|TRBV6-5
TGTGCCAGCAGTCGGGACAGGGGGAACTATGGCTACACCTTC
CASSRDRGNYGYTF
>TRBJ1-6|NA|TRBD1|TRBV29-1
TGCAGCGTGCGACAGGGGTCGATTAATTCACCCCTCCACTTT
CSVRQGSINSPLHF
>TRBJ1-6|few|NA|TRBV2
TGTGCCACGAAGCCAGGGGCCAATTCACCCCTCCACTTT
CATKPGANSPLHF
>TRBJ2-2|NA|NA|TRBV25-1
TGTGCCAGCAGTGAAAGTATGAGGTGGACCGGGGAGCTGTTTTTT
CASSESMRWTGELFF
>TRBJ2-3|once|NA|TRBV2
TGTGCCAGCAGTGAACGGGTAGGCCGGGATACGCAGTATTTT
CASSERVGRDTQYF
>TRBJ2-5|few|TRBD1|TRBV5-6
TGTGCCAGCAGCCCCGGGACAGGGGTGCTACAAGAGACCCAGTACTTC
CASSPGTGVLQETQYF
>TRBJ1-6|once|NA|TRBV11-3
TGTGCCAGCACCCCGGGCGGGGAAAGGAGTTCACCCCTCCACTTT
CASTPGGERSSPLHF
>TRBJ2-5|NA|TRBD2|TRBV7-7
TGTGCTAGCAGCTTAGGAGTAGCGGGGGGAGAAGAGACCCAGTACTTC
CASSLGVAGGEETQYF
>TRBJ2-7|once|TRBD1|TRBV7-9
TGTGCCAGCAGCTTACCCGGGACAGGCTCCGAGCAGTACTTC
CASSLPGTGSEQYF
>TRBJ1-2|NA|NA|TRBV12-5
TGTGCTAGTTCCGACGGGGGATTTGGCTACACCTTC
CASSDGGFGYTF
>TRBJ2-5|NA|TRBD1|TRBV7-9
TGTGCCAGCAGCTTAGCAGGGGGCGGGGAGACCCAGTACTTC
CASSLAGGGETQYF
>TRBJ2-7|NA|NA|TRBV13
TGTGCCAGCAGCATAAACGCCGGGACTTCCCCTTACGAGCAGTACTTC
CASSINAGTSPYEQYF
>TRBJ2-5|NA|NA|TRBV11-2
TGTGCCAGCAGCTTAGCACTACAAGAGACCCAGTACTTC
CASSLALQETQYF
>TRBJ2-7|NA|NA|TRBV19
TGTGCCAGTAGTTCGGGGTGGGCAGGGACTGGACACGAGCAGTACTTC
CASSSGWAGTGHEQYF
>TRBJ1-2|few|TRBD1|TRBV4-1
TGCGCCAGCAGCCAAGTGGACAGGGGGCTCGACTATGGCTACACCTTC
CASSQVDRGLDYGYTF
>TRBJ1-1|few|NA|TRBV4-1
TGCGCCAGCAGCCAAAGGAGAGTCACTGAAGCTTTCTTT
CASSQRRVTEAFF
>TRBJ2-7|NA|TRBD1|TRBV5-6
TGTGCCAGCAGCCCTCTAACAGGGGGCGACGAGCAGTACTTC
CASSPLTGGDEQYF
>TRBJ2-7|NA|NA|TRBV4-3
TGCGCCAGCAGCCAAGGCAGGGGAACCTACGAGCAGTACTTC
CASSQGRGTYEQYF
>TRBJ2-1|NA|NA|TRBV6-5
TGTGCCAGCAGTCGGGGGGCACATGAGCAGTTCTTC
CASSRGAHEQFF
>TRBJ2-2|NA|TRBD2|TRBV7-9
TGTGCCAGCACCCGCCTGCGAATAGCGGGGGTTCGGAACACCGGGGAGCTGTTTTTT
CASTRLRIAGVRNTGELFF
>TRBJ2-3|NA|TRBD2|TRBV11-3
TGTGCCAGCAGCGCGGGGGGGCGAGGGGATACGCAGTATTTT
CASSAGGRGDTQYF
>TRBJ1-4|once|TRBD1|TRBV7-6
TGTGCCAGCAGCAGGACAGGGCGGAATGAAAAACTGTTTTTT
CASSRTGRNEKLFF
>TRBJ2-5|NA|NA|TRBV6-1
TGTGCCGGGGCAGGCAGCATTCAAGAGACCCAGTACTTC
CAGAGSIQETQYF
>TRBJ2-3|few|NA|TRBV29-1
TGCAGCGTCGTACAGGGAAATGGCGTAGCAGATACGCAGTATTTT
CSVVQGNGVADTQYF
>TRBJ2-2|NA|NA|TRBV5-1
TGCGCCAGCAGCTTGGACAGCACCGGGGAGCTGTTTTTT
CASSLDSTGELFF
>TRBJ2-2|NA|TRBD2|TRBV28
TGTGCCAGCAGTTTCCTAGCGGGGGGGCCCGGGGAGCTGTTTTTT
CASSFLAGGPGELFF